These 5 T cell receptor beta chains were all obtained from the same sample, sequenced in a study of T cell responses to AZD1222 COVID-19 vaccine (dated by TCRdb to 2020 to 2023). Libraries were made using the immunoSEQ multiplex PCR assay. In its TCRdb copy, this immuneACCESS table keeps in-frame sequences only and misses some clones. Where compared with another copy, unresolved V genes explain less than half of these, and the others have no known cause. A total of 120,000 to 150,000 clones appear in this sample, just over 90% of them only once. The ten largest clones represent roughly 3.2% of the sample. This specimen's time point label, per the study, means: baseline before first vaccination. The material sequenced was peripheral blood, taken on day 0 of AZD1222 vaccination. These TCRs come from an adult in good health.

This rearrangement joins TRBV5-1 to TRBJ2-5; D is undetermined. V was clipped by 7 bases and J by 3 bases, with 4 bases between them. This CDR3 region has 10 residues. CDR1 and CDR2 (germline): SGHRS, YFSETQ. In nucleotides, the CDR3 is TGCGCCAGCGGTGAAGAGACCCAGTACTTC. It is translated as CASGEETQYF. The whole variable domain, remainder taken from reference TRBV5-1 and TRBJ2-5, is KAGVTQTPRYLIKTRGQQVTLSCSPISGHRSVSWYQQTPGQGLQFLFEYFSETQRNKGNFPGRFSGRQFSNSRSEMNVSTLELGDSALYLCASGEETQYFGPGTRLLVL.

The J gene is TRBJ2-5, the V gene TRBV7-8; possible D gene TRBD2, 5 bases. CDR3 length equals 13 residues. V shed 7 bases and J shed 4 bases, with 13 bases lying between them. CDR1 SGHVS and CDR2 FQNEAQ come from the germline V gene. This CDR3 is CASIKRERETQYF. The CDR3 coding sequence is TGTGCCAGCATCAAGAGGGAACGAGAGACCCAGTACTTC.

The chain carries TRBV7-8 and TRBJ1-1; perhaps TRBD1 as D (5 bases). In germline, CDR1 is SGHVS, CDR2 FQNEAQ. The V end lost 6 bases, the J end lost 1 base, and 12 bases lay between the germline ends. The CDR3 consists of 14 residues. CDR3 loop: CASSRGHSNTEAFF. CDR3 sequence (DNA): TGTGCCAGCAGTCGAGGACATTCGAACACTGAAGCTTTCTTT.

For the CDR3, the DNA is TGTGCCAGCAGTACTTCCTATCGCGATTTCGATGGCTACACCTTC. This sequence encodes CASSTSYRDFDGYTF. The genes are TRBV6-5 and TRBJ1-2, with D unclear. The CDR3 extends over 15 amino acids. V was shortened by 5 bases and J by 6 bases, with 19 bases between the two germline ends. Looked up from germline, CDR1 is MNHEY and CDR2 is SVGAGI.

The chain combines TRBV5-1 with TRBJ1-2; TRBD1 aligns across 9 bases. CDR1 SGHRS and CDR2 YFSETQ come from the germline V gene. The CDR3 sequence is 15 residues long. With 4 bases clipped from V and 2 bases from J, the junction kept 6 bases outside the gene matches. CDR3: CASSTGTGKNYGYTF. Written as DNA, the CDR3 is TGCGCCAGCAGCACTGGGACAGGGAAAAACTATGGCTACACCTTC.